This section outlines one T cell receptor beta chain sequence together with its context. As yet, its antigen is unknown. The limits of the CDR3 on the DNA are not certain, so only TCRdb's listed CDR3 is given. The sample belongs to a study of T cells in Graves' hyperthyroidism and ophthalmopathy. Study-wide points: The majority of expanded thyroid clonotypes above 0.001 also appeared in blood.

Germline CDR1 reads MNHNS; CDR2 reads SASEGT. The CDR3 length is 24 residues, termini included. The investigators amplified TCR beta CDR3 regions from RNA transcripts. Primed by the HTBI set, a first-round RT-PCR was run on the TCR CDR3. TCRdb passed the multiplex PCR reads through MiXCR, listing each CDR3 protein once. The table includes 75,000 to 100,000 distinct CDR3 sequences, around 40% detected once. The sequence was obtained from a woman in her twenties or thirties with Graves' hyperthyroidism. Sequences were obtained from peripheral blood or thyroid tissue (not recorded which). The chain is built from TRBV6-1 and TRBJ2-2; the table calls TRBD2, which could not be checked here. The chain's CDR3 is CASLAGGPDGANVLTFGAGGELFF.